The T cell receptor beta chain under discussion was sequenced for a study of monozygotic twins with inflammatory bowel disease. For this clonotype: Its antigen is currently unknown.

Study results and caveats: A reduction in TCRbeta diversity (inverse Simpson) was seen in IBD patients relative to healthy co-twins.

The CDR3 is made up of 13 amino acids. Germline V gene data show CDR1 as SGHRS and CDR2 as YFSETQ. In eight separate reactions per sample, cDNA was generated. TCRalpha along with TCRbeta cDNA was subjected to two nested PCRs lasting about 16 and 10 cycles. TCRdb reworked the 5' RACE reads into one entry per CDR3 protein, no DNA. The sample's table shows about 300,000 distinct CDR3 sequences. The sequenced sample consisted of blood. This TCR was sampled from a human donor with ulcerative colitis or Crohn's disease, or a healthy co-twin of an affected twin (not recorded which). The chain is built from TRBV5-1 and TRBJ1-1; TCRdb's D gene call, TRBD1, goes unchecked for lack of DNA. This chain's CDR3 is CASSDRGRTEAFF. Variable domain in full (rest from reference TRBV5-1 and TRBJ1-1): KAGVTQTPRYLIKTRGQQVTLSCSPISGHRSVSWYQQTPGQGLQFLFEYFSETQRNKGNFPGRFSGRQFSNSRSEMNVSTLELGDSALYLCASSDRGRTEAFFGQGTRLTVV.